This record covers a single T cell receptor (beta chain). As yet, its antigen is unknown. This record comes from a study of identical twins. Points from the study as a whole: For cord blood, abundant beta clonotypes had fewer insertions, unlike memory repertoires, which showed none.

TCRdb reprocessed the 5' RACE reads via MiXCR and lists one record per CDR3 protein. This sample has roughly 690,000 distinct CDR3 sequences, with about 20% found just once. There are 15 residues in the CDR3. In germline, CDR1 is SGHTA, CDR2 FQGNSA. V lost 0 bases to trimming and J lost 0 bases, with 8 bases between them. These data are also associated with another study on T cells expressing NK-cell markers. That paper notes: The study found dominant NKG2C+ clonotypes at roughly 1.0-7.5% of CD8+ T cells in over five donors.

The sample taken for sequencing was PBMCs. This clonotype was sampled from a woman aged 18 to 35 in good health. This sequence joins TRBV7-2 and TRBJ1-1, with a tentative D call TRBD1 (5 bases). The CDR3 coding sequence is TGTGCCAGCAGCTTAGCAGCAGGGCTGAACACTGAAGCTTTCTTT. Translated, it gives CASSLAAGLNTEAFF.